This TCR beta chain was profiled in a study of a mutant IDH1 vaccine in newly diagnosed glioma. Study background: The first vaccination came 4-6 weeks after radiotherapy alone, or with temozolomide cycles. Week 35 held visit V12, while week 47 held visit V13. Whole-study results and caveats: Detectable vaccine-induced immune responses arose in roughly 93% of patients.

Data came from immunoSEQ multiplex PCR; TCRdb stores just in-frame clones and leaves some out. The profile shows 60,000 or so clones, around 84% of them singletons. In the case of this clone: The antigen is not known.

Described time point: week 35, safety follow-up. Mutant IDH1 20-mer peptide, at 300 ug, made up each vaccine dose, with topical imiquimod. This CDR3 contains 16 residues. Germline CDR1 reads MDHEN; CDR2 reads SYDVKM. The ends were cut back, 2 bases at V and 0 bases at J, with 13 bases in the middle. The V call is TRBV28, the J call TRBJ1-1; a possible D gene is TRBD1 (6 bases). This material consisted of PBMCs, taken from a glioma patient whose treatment included an IDH1 peptide vaccine. This TCR derives from a man younger than 40 with glioma. CDR3 nucleotides: TGTGCCAGCAGTTTAATGGGAGGACAGATGAACACTGAAGCTTTCTTT. As protein: CASSLMGGQMNTEAFF. Supplemented by reference TRBV28 and TRBJ1-1, the full variable domain reads DVKVTQSSRYLVKRTGEKVFLECVQDMDHENMFWYRQDPGLGLRLIYFSYDVKMKEKGDIPEGYSVSREKKERFSLILESASTNQTSMYLCASSLMGGQMNTEAFFGQGTRLTVV.